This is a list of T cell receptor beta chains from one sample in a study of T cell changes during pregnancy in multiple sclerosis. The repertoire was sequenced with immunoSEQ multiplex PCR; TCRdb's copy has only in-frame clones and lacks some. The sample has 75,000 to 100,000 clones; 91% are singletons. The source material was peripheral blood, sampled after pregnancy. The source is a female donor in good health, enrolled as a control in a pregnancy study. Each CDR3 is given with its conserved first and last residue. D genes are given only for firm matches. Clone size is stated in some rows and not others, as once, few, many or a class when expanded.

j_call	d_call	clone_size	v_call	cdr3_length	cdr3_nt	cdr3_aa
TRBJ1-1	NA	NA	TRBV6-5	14	TGTGCCAGCAGACCCGGTCCCCTGAACACTGAAGCTTTCTTT	CASRPGPLNTEAFF
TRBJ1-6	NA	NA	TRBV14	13	TGTGCCAGCAGCCAAGGCCAGGGATCACCCCTCCACTTT	CASSQGQGSPLHF
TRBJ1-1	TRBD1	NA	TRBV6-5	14	TGTGCCAGCAGGAGGGGGCTTGGGAACAGGGAAACTTTCTTT	CASRRGLGNRETFF
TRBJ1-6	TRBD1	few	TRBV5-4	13	TGTGCCAGCAGCTTAGGACAGGAGTCACCCCTCCACTTT	CASSLGQESPLHF
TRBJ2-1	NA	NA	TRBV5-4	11	TGTGCCATCGGAGGGGCCGGTGAGCAGTTCTTC	CAIGGAGEQFF
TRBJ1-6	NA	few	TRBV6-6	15	TGTGCCAGCAGTTACTCGGACAGCCCACGTTCACCCCTCCACTTT	CASSYSDSPRSPLHF
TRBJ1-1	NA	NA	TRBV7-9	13	TGTGCCAGCAGCGCTGGACAGAACACTGAAGCTTTCTTT	CASSAGQNTEAFF
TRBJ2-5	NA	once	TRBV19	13	TGTGCCAGTAGTTACAGAGGGAAAGAGACCCAGTACTTC	CASSYRGKETQYF
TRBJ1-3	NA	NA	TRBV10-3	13	TGTGCCATCAAAGGGGCTTCTGGAAACACCATATATTTT	CAIKGASGNTIYF
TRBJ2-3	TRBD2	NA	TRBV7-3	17	TGTGCCAGCAGCGCCTACCGACTAGCGGGGTCCACAGATACGCAGTATTTT	CASSAYRLAGSTDTQYF
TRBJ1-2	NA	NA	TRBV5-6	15	TGTGCCAGCAGCCCTCTTATGTCAGGGGCGCCAGGCTACACCTTC	CASSPLMSGAPGYTF
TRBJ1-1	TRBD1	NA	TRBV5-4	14	TGTGCCAGCAGCGAGGGACAGTTGAACACTGAAGCTTTCTTT	CASSEGQLNTEAFF
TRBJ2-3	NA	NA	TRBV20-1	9	TGCAGTGCCGGAGATACGCAGTATTTT	CSAGDTQYF
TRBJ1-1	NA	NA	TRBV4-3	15	TGCGCCAGCAGCCAAGATACCAGGGGTTGGACTGAAGCTTTCTTT	CASSQDTRGWTEAFF
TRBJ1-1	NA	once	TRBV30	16	TGTGCCTGGAGAAGGCAGGGATGGTGGGAGGACACTGAAGCTTTCTTT	CAWRRQGWWEDTEAFF
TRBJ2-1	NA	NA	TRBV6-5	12	TGTGCCAGCAGTATACTAGGCAATGAGCAGTTCTTC	CASSILGNEQFF
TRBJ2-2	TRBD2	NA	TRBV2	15	TGTGCCAGTACAGGGACTAGATCGAACACCGGGGAGCTGTTTTTT	CASTGTRSNTGELFF
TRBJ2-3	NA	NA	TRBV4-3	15	TGCGCCAGCAGCCAAGACGGGGTACCCACAGATACGCAGTATTTT	CASSQDGVPTDTQYF
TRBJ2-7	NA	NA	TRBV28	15	TGTGCCAGCAATGGGGGTGAGAAGGGGGCCTACGAGCAGTACTTC	CASNGGEKGAYEQYF
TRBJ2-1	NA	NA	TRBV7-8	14	TGTGCCAGCAGCTACCTGACACGGAGGGGTGAGCAGTTCTTC	CASSYLTRRGEQFF
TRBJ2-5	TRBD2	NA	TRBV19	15	TGTGCCAGTAGTAGGGCTGGACTAGCGAAAGAGACCCAGTACTTC	CASSRAGLAKETQYF